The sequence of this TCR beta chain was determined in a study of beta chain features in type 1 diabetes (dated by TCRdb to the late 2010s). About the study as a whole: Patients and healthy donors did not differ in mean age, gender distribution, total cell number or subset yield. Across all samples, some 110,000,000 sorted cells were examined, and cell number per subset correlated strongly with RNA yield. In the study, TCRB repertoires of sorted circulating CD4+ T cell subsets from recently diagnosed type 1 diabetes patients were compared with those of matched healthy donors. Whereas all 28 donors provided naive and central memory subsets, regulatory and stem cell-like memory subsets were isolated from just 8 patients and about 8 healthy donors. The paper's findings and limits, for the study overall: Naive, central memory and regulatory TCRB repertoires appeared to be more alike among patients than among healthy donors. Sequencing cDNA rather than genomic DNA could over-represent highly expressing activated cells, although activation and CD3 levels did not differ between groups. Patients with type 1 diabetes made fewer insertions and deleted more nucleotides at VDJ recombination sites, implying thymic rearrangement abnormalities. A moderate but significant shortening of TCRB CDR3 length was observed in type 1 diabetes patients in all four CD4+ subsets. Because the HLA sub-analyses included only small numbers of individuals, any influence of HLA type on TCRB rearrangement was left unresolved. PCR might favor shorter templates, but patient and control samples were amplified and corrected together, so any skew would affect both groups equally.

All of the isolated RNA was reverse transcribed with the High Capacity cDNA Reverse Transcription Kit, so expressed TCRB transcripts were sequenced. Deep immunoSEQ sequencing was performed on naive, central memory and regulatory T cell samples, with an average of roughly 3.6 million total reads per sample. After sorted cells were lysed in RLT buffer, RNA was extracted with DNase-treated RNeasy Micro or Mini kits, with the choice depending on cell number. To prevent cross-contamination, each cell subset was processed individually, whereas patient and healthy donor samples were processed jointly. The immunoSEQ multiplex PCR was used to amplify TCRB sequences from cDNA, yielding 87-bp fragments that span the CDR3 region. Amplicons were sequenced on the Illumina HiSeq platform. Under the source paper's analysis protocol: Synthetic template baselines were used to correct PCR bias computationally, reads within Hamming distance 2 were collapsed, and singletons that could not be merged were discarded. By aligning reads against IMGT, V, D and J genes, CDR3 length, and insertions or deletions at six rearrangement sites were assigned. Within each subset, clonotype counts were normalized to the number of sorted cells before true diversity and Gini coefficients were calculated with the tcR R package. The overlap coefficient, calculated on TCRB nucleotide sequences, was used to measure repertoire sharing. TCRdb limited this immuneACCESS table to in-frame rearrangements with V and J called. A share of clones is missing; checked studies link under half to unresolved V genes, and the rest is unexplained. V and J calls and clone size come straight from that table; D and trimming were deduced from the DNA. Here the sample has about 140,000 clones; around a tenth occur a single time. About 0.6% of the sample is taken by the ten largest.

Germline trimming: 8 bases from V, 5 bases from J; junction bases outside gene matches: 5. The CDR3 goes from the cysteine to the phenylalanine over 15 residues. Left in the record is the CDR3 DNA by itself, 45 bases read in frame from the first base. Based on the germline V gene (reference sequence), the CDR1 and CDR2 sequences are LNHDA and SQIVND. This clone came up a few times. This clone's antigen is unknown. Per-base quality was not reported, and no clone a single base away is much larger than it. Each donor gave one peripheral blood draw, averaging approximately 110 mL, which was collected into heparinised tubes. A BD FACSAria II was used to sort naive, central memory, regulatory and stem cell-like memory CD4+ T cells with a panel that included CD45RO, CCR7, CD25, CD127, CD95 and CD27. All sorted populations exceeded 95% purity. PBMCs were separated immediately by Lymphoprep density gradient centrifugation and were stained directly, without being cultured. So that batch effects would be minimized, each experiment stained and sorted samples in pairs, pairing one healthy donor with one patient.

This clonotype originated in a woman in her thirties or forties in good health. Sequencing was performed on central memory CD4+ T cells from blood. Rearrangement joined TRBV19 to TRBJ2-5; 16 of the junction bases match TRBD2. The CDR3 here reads CASGTSGGARETQYF. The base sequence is TGTGCCAGTGGGACTAGCGGGGGGGCGCGGGAGACCCAGTACTTC. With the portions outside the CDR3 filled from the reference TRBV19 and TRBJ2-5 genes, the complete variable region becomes DGGITQSPKYLFRKEGQNVTLSCEQNLNHDAMYWYRQDPGQGLRLIYYSQIVNDFQKGDIAEGYSVSREKKESFPLTVTSAQKNPTAFYLCASGTSGGARETQYFGPGTRLLVL.